Given below is one T cell receptor (beta chain) in context. This CDR3 is built from 13 residues. CDR1 is SGHDT, CDR2 YYEEEE, per germline. V was shortened by 0 bases and J by 4 bases, with 7 bases between the two germline ends. Original processing notes: Reference gene primer amplification gave nucleated cell count estimates. Clones were sequenced by immunoSEQ multiplex PCR, and TCRdb holds only the in-frame ones, with some missing. For V, J and clone size, that table is used; D and trimming come from the DNA. Altogether 400,000 or so clones are present, 90% being singletons, with the ten largest covering 0.6%. This entry is derived from a study of blood T cell repertoires in COVID-19.

The TCR originated in a man aged 18 to 29 who had recovered from COVID-19. The chain links TRBV5-6 to TRBJ1-1; D not resolved. Sequencing was performed on PBMCs or T cells enriched from blood (not recorded which). The CDR3 DNA is TGTGCCAGCAGCTTGGGTGGGCCCACTGAAGCTTTCTTT. As protein: CASSLGGPTEAFF.